The rows below give T cell receptor beta chains drawn from one sample of a study of Ad26.COV2.S vaccination and SARS-CoV-2 variants. Clones were read by immunoSEQ multiplex PCR, and TCRdb kept only the in-frame ones, dropping some. The sample has fewer than 100,000 clones; 82% are singletons. Here the sequenced sample was peripheral blood, taken after recovery from COVID-19. Every receptor here comes from a human donor who had recovered from COVID-19. Each CDR3 is given without its conserved first and last residue.

TRBV5-3	TRBJ2-1	ARPWGAGVKNEQF
TRBV20-1	TRBJ1-1	SASDQVATEAF
TRBV6-5	TRBJ2-1	ASSYKNEQF
TRBV6-2/TRBV6-3	TRBJ2-5	ASSYGGGLQETQY
TRBV10-3	TRBJ1-1	AISVEEPDTEAF
TRBV24-1	TRBJ2-1	ATVGTFNEQF
TRBV18	TRBJ1-2	ASSPPSGTGPSRV
TRBV6-1	TRBJ2-7	ASRLDRLYEQY
TRBV6-5	TRBJ2-7	ASRTGTPYEQY
TRBV3-1/TRBV3-2	TRBJ2-1	ASSLLGGLAGESNEQF
TRBV29-1	TRBJ1-2	SVGTGDSYGYT
TRBV28	TRBJ1-5	ASSPLGQQDQPQH
TRBV6-5	TRBJ1-1	ASYWSGTANTEAF
TRBV28	TRBJ2-7	ASSLGGDYEQY
TRBV6-6	TRBJ1-5	ASSYRTGEEGPQH
TRBV6-2/TRBV6-3	TRBJ1-2	ASSRQSYYGYT
TRBV7-9	TRBJ1-3	ASSLGNSGNTIY
TRBV5-1	TRBJ2-7	ASSLGLLGDEQY
TRBV19	TRBJ1-4	ASSRENNEKLF
TRBV19	TRBJ2-1	ASKGGTSGRATSEQF
TRBV12-3/TRBV12-4	TRBJ1-4	ASRTGVEKLF
TRBV29-1	TRBJ2-1	SVGQILTYNEQF
TRBV6-5	TRBJ2-4	ASSSRVLAKNIQY
TRBV12-3/TRBV12-4	TRBJ2-3	ASLPRADTQY
TRBV6-5	TRBJ1-2	ASGTHWGYT
TRBV7-7	TRBJ2-2	ASSYKRGSGELF